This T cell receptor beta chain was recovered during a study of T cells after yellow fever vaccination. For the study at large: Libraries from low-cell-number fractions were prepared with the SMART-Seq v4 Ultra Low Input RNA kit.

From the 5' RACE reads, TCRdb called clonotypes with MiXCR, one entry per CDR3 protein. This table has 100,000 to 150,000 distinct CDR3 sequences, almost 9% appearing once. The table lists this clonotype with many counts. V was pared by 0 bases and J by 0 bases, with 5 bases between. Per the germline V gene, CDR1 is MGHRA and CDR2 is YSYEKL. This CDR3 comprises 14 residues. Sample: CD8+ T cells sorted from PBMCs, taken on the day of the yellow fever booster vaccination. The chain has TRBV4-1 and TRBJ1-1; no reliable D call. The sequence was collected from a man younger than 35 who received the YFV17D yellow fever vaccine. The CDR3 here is CASSQDRLNTEAFF. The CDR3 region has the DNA TGCGCCAGCAGCCAAGATCGGTTGAACACTGAAGCTTTCTTT.